A single sample gave rise to the 28 T cell receptor beta chains below, sequenced in a study of blood T cell repertoires in COVID-19. TCRdb's table, derived via immunoSEQ multiplex PCR, lists solely in-frame clones and lacks some. The sample includes a few hundred thousand clones, about 91% of them seen just once. The sequencing sample was made of PBMCs or T cells enriched from blood (not recorded which). Receptors were obtained from a human donor in a cohort exposed to, infected with or recovered from COVID-19 (not recorded which). The donor label of this sample is uncertain.

CDR3 sequence (DNA): TGTGCCAGCAGCACGGACAGGATGGATGAGCAGTTCTTC. Its translation is CASSTDRMDEQFF. The chain couples TRBV5-4 to TRBJ2-1; 7 nucleotides agree with TRBD1. Trimming removed 4 bases from V and 8 bases from J; junction bases left unmatched: 6. The CDR3 has 13 residues. The germline CDR1 and CDR2 sequences are SGHNT and YYREEE (reference sequence).

The chain carries TRBV2 and TRBJ1-4, with D unresolved. This CDR3 has 17 amino acids. V lost 3 bases and J lost 1, with 15 bases in between. In germline, CDR1 is SNHLY, CDR2 FYNNEI. The chain's CDR3 is CASSDPTRGGTNEKLFF. The CDR3 DNA reads TGTGCCAGCAGTGATCCAACGAGAGGAGGAACTAATGAAAAACTGTTTTTT.

The chain carries TRBV19 and TRBJ1-3, with D perhaps TRBD1 (5 bases). The V gene lost 5 bases and the J gene lost 4 bases, with 12 bases spanning the gap. CDR3 size: 14 residues. Germline lookup yields CDR1 LNHDA and CDR2 SQIVND (reference sequence). CDR3 residues: CASSVNQGGNTIYF. CDR3 bases: TGTGCCAGTAGTGTGAATCAGGGAGGAAACACCATATATTTT.

The gene calls are TRBV2 and TRBJ1-3, with 7 bases matching TRBD1. Germline CDR1 is SNHLY and CDR2 is FYNNEI. The CDR3 spans 14 residues. The V gene end was trimmed by 6 bases and the J gene end by 0 bases; junction bases not matched to a gene: 2. CDR3 sequence: CASRDRISGNTIYF. The CDR3 nucleotides are TGTGCCAGCAGGGACAGGATCTCTGGAAACACCATATATTTT.

The chain joins TRBV18 to TRBJ2-3, with 13 bases lining up with TRBD2. The CDR3 loop spans 20 amino acids. Germline trimming cut 3 bases from V and 0 bases from J; bases unmatched to any gene: 12. Germline CDR1 is KGHSH and CDR2 is LQKENI. CDR3 bases: TGTGCCAGCTCACCGAGGACTAGCGGGGGCCCATTTACTAGCACAGATACGCAGTATTTT. Amino acids: CASSPRTSGGPFTSTDTQYF.

The chain carries TRBV18 and TRBJ1-1, with D possibly matching TRBD1 (6 bases). The V end was cut by 3 bases, the J end by 4 bases, with 18 bases between. The CDR3 consists of 16 residues. Looked up from germline, CDR1 is KGHSH and CDR2 is LQKENI. The CDR3 DNA sequence: TGTGCCAGCTCACCCCAGCACCCTCCAGGGGCCACTGAAGCTTTCTTT. It specifies CASSPQHPPGATEAFF.

The rearrangement joins TRBV7-9 to TRBJ2-5; TRBD2 matches 14 bases. Trimming cost V 5 bases and J 5 bases; bases outside gene matches: 10. This CDR3 has 17 amino acids. CDR1 SEHNR and CDR2 FQNEAQ come from the germline V gene (reference sequence). The CDR3 loop reads CASSRGTSGGMRETQYF. As DNA, the CDR3 is TGTGCCAGCAGCCGAGGGACTAGCGGGGGTATGCGGGAGACCCAGTACTTC.

The chain employs TRBV7-2 and TRBJ2-3, with a weak D call TRBD2 (6 bases). The CDR3 totals 16 residues. In germline, CDR1 is SGHTA, CDR2 FQGNSA. The V end lost 5 bases, the J end lost 0 bases, and 15 bases lay between the germline ends. CDR3 sequence: CASSPRRGSSTDTQYF. For the CDR3, the DNA is TGTGCCAGCAGCCCCCGGCGGGGCAGTAGCACAGATACGCAGTATTTT.

The chain employs TRBV2 and TRBJ2-7, with TRBD1 matching over 9 bases. This CDR3 is built from 14 residues. J gave up 6 bases and V 7 bases, and 10 bases lay outside the gene matches. CDR1 and CDR2 from the germline V gene are SNHLY and FYNNEI. The CDR3 nucleotides are TGTGCCAGCATCCCCGACAGGGGGTTTGGCGAGCAGTACTTC. Residues: CASIPDRGFGEQYF.

This sequence joins TRBV6-5 and TRBJ2-3, with D possibly being TRBD1 (6 bases). This CDR3 region has 13 residues. CDR1 is MNHEY, CDR2 SVGAGI, per germline. V was shortened by 9 bases and J by 2 bases, with 12 bases between the two germline ends. The CDR3 DNA reads as TGTGCCAGTCGGACAGACAACACAGATACGCAGTATTTT. Amino acid sequence: CASRTDNTDTQYF.

This clone was seen just once. This chain uses TRBV7-9 with TRBJ2-3; 9 bases match TRBD1. V lost 4 bases and J lost 2; bases outside the gene matches: 4. CDR1 SEHNR and CDR2 FQNEAQ come from the germline V gene (reference sequence). CDR3 length: 15 residues. The CDR3 region is CASSYGQGPTDTQYF. CDR3 sequence (DNA): TGTGCCAGCAGCTACGGACAGGGGCCCACAGATACGCAGTATTTT.

The genes are TRBV12-5 and TRBJ1-5; D is ambiguous. The CDR3 runs 20 residues. Germline loops: CDR1 LGHNT, CDR2 FRNRAP. V was clipped by 0 bases and J by 0 bases, with 21 bases between them. The CDR3 nucleotides read TGTGCTAGTGGTTTGGTAATTCGTCAGGCCTTTCCCGATAGCAATCAGCCCCAGCATTTT. Translation: CASGLVIRQAFPDSNQPQHF.

This clone has just one count. The chain joins TRBV4-2 to TRBJ2-6, with 7 bases matching TRBD1. The CDR3 length is 15 residues. Germline trimming cut 8 bases from V and 1 base from J; bases unmatched to any gene: 5. Germline CDR1 LGHNA, CDR2 YNFKEQ. The CDR3 loop reads CASGETGSGANVLTF. CDR3 coding DNA: TGTGCCAGCGGAGAGACAGGGTCTGGGGCCAACGTCCTGACTTTC.

The rearrangement links TRBV15 to TRBJ1-2; 7 nucleotides match TRBD1. Germline V gene data show CDR1 as LNHNV and CDR2 as YYDKDF (reference sequence). The length of the CDR3 is 14 residues. After removal of 2 bases from V and 7 bases from J, the junction contained 7 bases not matched to a gene. The CDR3 loop is CATSRKWGTVGYTF. The DNA of the CDR3 is TGTGCCACCAGCAGAAAATGGGGGACAGTTGGCTACACCTTC.

The chain combines TRBV5-4 with TRBJ2-5; 7 positions match TRBD1. Germline loops: CDR1 SGHNT, CDR2 YYREEE (reference sequence). This CDR3 has 15 residues. Trimming at V came to 1 base and at J to 2 bases, leaving 5 bases not matched to a gene. The DNA for the CDR3 is TGTGCCAGCAGCTTGAGTGGGGGACAGCAAGAGACCCAGTACTTC. It translates to CASSLSGGQQETQYF.

V gene TRBV24-1 combines with J gene TRBJ1-1; 10 bases map to TRBD1. Germline V gene lookup returns CDR1 KGHDR and CDR2 SFDVKD. The length of the CDR3 is 12 residues. After removal of 12 bases from V and 11 bases from J, the junction contained 11 bases not matched to a gene. In DNA form, the CDR3 reads TGTGCCGCCTCTACCGGGACAGGGGAGGCTTTCTTT. Protein sequence: CAASTGTGEAFF.

The rearrangement links TRBV5-1 to TRBJ2-1; the D gene is possibly TRBD2 (5 bases). This CDR3 is 13 amino acids long. Germline V gene sequence: CDR1 SGHRS, CDR2 YFSETQ. Trimming took 0 bases from V and 7 from J, leaving 8 bases between them. The CDR3 nucleotides read TGCGCCAGCAGCTTGGTAGTAGCGAATGAGCAGTTCTTC. Translated, it gives CASSLVVANEQFF.

The chain recombines TRBV7-2 with TRBJ2-2; 8 positions match TRBD1. There are 16 residues in the CDR3. Unmatched junction bases numbered 11, after V lost 8 bases and J lost 3 bases. The V gene's germline CDR1 is SGHTA and CDR2 FQGNSA. Here the CDR3 DNA reads TGTGCCAGCTGCCACCGGGACAGGAGATACACCGGGGAGCTGTTTTTT. It yields the protein CASCHRDRRYTGELFF.

In this sample, this clone turned up once. The CDR3 bases are TGTGCCGCCGGGACTAGCGGGGTCGATGAGCAGTTCTTC. This encodes CAAGTSGVDEQFF. V usage is TRBV10-3 and J usage is TRBJ2-1, with 13 bases matching TRBD2. Germline V CDR1 and CDR2: ENHRY, SYGVKD. The CDR3 loop spans 13 amino acids. After removal of 11 bases from V and 8 bases from J, the junction contained 6 bases not matched to a gene.

Notes on this clone: Other DNA sequences in the sample encode the same CDR3. The V and J genes are TRBV5-1 and TRBJ1-2, with D unresolved. Trimming removed 0 bases at V and 3 bases at J, with 6 bases between. The CDR3 runs 13 residues. From germline, CDR1 is SGHRS and CDR2 YFSETQ. CDR3 in amino acids: CASSLDRDYGYTF. The CDR3 region has the DNA TGCGCCAGCAGCTTGGATCGGGACTATGGCTACACCTTC.

The gene calls are TRBV9 and TRBJ1-2, with D unclear. Trimming pared 0 bases from V and 1 base from J, leaving 10 bases between. CDR1 and CDR2 from the germline V gene are SGDLS and YYNGEE. CDR3 size: 15 residues. This chain's CDR3 is CASSVVGEGNYGYTF. The CDR3 DNA reads TGTGCCAGCAGCGTAGTCGGGGAGGGTAACTATGGCTACACCTTC.

The rearrangement joins TRBV7-2 to TRBJ2-1; 11 bases align to TRBD2. Germline lookup yields CDR1 SGHTA and CDR2 FQGNSA. V lost 3 bases to trimming and J lost 8 bases; unmatched junction nucleotides: 3. CDR3 size: 14 residues. CDR3 residues: CASSFLAGGHEQFF. The CDR3 nucleotides read TGTGCCAGCAGCTTTTTAGCGGGGGGGCATGAGCAGTTCTTC. Together with reference TRBV7-2 and TRBJ2-1, the CDR3 gives the full variable domain: GAGVSQSPSNKVTEKGKDVELRCDPISGHTALYWYRQSLGQGLEFLIYFQGNSAPDKSGLPSDRFSAERTGGSVSTLTIQRTQQEDSAVYLCASSFLAGGHEQFFGPGTRLTVL.

The gene calls are TRBV3-1 (or the pseudogene TRBV3-2) and TRBJ1-2, with 10 bases fitting TRBD1. The V gene's germline CDR1 is LGHDT and CDR2 YNNKEL (reference sequence). V dropped 1 base and J dropped 2; count of bases not matched to a gene: 10. This CDR3 region has 18 residues. This CDR3 is CASSQVDRGPPGNYGYTF. The CDR3 DNA is TGTGCCAGCAGCCAAGTCGACAGGGGGCCCCCTGGAAACTATGGCTACACCTTC.

In DNA form, the CDR3 reads TGTGCCAGTACCTTGAGCGACAGGACGCACTATGGCTACACCTTC. Translated: CASTLSDRTHYGYTF. This chain joins TRBV19 and TRBJ1-2; D might be TRBD1 (6 bases). V lost 7 bases to trimming and J lost 3 bases, with 18 bases between them. Germline V gene data show CDR1 as LNHDA and CDR2 as SQIVND (reference sequence). The CDR3 has 15 residues.

The V and J genes are TRBV7-9 and TRBJ2-3; weak D call: TRBD2 (5 bases). The CDR3 runs to 13 residues. The germline V and J ends were trimmed by 5 bases and 9 bases, with 15 bases remaining between them. The germline V gene has CDR1 SEHNR and CDR2 FQNEAQ (reference sequence). The CDR3: CASSRGPPGTQYF. For the CDR3, the DNA is TGTGCCAGCAGCCGCGGGCCCCCGGGCACGCAGTATTTT.

CDR3 DNA sequence: TGTGCCAGCAGCGAGCGCGGGGTTGGCTACACCTTC. It codes for CASSERGVGYTF. The rearrangement uses TRBV6-2 or TRBV6-3 and TRBJ1-2; D remains ambiguous. CDR3 length equals 12 residues. Germline-derived CDR1 and CDR2 are MNHEY and SVGEGT. V was cut by 6 bases and J by 7 bases, with 12 bases left in between.

The rearrangement links TRBV12-2 to TRBJ2-7; the table's D gene call, TRBD2, was not cross checked with the DNA. TRBV12-2 represents a pseudogene. The CDR3 contains 14 residues. CDR3 residues: CASRGLGGSYEQYF. The CDR3 coding sequence is TGTGCAAGTCGCGGACTCGGGGGGTCCTACGAGCAGTACTTC.

About this clone: The junction differs from germline at one of its ends, possibly a read error. The CDR3 DNA is TGTGCCAGCAGTTTTAATCCCGTCGGACAGTCCTTC. Residues: CASSFNPVGQSF. The chain couples TRBV12-3 or TRBV12-4 to TRBJ2-7, with D possibly being TRBD1 (6 bases). The CDR3 length is 12 residues.